This T cell receptor (beta chain) was documented in a study of cytomegalovirus exposure and HLA in healthy donors. Whole-study findings and limits: What was likely a sequencing artifact was a cluster of highly shared sequence variants.

Deletions cut 5 bases from V and 9 bases from J, with 29 bases between. The CDR3 sequence is 17 residues long. Germline V gives CDR1 MNHEY, CDR2 SMNVEV (reference sequence). Details on this clone: What it binds is not known.

PCR amplification relied on 60 Vbeta primers (plus 13 Jbeta primers). Repertoires were generated with immunoSEQ multiplex PCR, while TCRdb's copy carries only in-frame clones and drops some. The sample gives over 150,000 clones, 84% of which show up once; 0.38% is in the top ten. The chain employs TRBV27 and TRBJ2-7, with a weak D call TRBD1 (8 bases). The sample taken for sequencing was PBMCs. The sequence came from a boy aged 2 to 10 in good health and CMV-seronegative. CDR3: CASSRGQGGTPTGGQYF. In DNA, the CDR3 is TGTGCCAGCAGTAGAGGACAGGGAGGGACTCCAACGGGCGGGCAGTACTTC.